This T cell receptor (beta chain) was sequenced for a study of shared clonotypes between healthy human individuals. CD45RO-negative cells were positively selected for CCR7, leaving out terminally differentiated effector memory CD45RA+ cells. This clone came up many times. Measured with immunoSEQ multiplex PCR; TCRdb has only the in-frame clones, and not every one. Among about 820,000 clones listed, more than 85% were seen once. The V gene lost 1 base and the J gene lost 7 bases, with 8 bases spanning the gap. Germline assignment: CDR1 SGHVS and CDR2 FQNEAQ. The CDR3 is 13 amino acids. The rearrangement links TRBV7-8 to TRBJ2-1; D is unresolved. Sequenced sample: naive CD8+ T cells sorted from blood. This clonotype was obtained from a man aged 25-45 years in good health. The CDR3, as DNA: TGTGCCAGCAGCTTAGTCTGGCAGAATGAGCAGTTCTTC. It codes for CASSLVWQNEQFF.